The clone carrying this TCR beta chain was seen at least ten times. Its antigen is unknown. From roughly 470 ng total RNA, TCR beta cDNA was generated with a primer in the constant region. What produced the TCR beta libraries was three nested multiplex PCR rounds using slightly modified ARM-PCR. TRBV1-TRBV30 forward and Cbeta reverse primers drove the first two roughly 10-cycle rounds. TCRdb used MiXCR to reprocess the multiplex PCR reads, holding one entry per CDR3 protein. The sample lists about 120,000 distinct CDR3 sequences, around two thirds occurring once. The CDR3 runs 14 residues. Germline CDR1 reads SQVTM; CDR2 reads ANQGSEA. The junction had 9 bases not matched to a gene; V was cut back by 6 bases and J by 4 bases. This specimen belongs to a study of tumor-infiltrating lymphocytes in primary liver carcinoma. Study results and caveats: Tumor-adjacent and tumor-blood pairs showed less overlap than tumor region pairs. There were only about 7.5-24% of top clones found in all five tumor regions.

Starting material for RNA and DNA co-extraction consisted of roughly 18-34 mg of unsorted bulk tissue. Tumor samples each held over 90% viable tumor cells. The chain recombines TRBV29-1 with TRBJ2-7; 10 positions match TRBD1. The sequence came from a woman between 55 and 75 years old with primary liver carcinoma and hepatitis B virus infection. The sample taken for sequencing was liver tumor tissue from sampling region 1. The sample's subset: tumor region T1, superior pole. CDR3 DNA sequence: TGCAGCGTACTGTCCGGGACAGGGGCGTACGAGCAGTACTTC. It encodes CSVLSGTGAYEQYF.